This paragraph covers one TCR beta chain sequence. Germline loops: CDR1 SGHDN, CDR2 FVKESK. The CDR3 covers 13 residues. Deletions cut 1 base from V and 10 bases from J, with 13 bases between. Construction of the TCRbeta library involved unique molecular identifiers. TCRdb reprocessed the PCR reads with MiXCR, giving one entry per CDR3 protein. Among roughly 500,000 distinct CDR3 sequences listed, around 19% were seen once. These data belong to a study of T-cell reconstitution after alpha-beta-depleted transplantation in children. The rearrangement joins TRBV14 to TRBJ1-1; no firm D call. The sequence was collected from a human donor who donated a stem cell graft to a child with acute lymphoblastic leukemia. Source: PBMCs from the stem cell graft donor, taken from the stem cell graft. In nucleotides, the CDR3 is TGTGCCAGCAGCCAAGTTACGGGGTGGGCAGCTTTCTTT. This sequence encodes CASSQVTGWAAFF.